This T cell receptor (beta chain) comes out of a study of cytomegalovirus exposure and HLA in healthy donors. Findings and caveats of the study: When the data were analyzed later, several of the most significant clusters appeared to be linked to common viral pathogens.

In the case of this clone: No antigen is known for it.

60 Vbeta and 13 Jbeta primers were used in PCR. Profiled with immunoSEQ multiplex PCR; TCRdb holds only in-frame clones, not every one. The sample holds roughly 99,000 clones, about 80% seen once. The CDR3 is 14 amino acids. The junction had 7 bases not matched to a gene; V was cut back by 5 bases and J by 10 bases. Germline lookup yields CDR1 MNHEY and CDR2 SMNVEV (reference sequence). This clonotype originated in a man aged 55 to 70 in good health and CMV-seropositive. The chain uses TRBV27 and TRBJ2-1; 11 nucleotides align to TRBD2. Sequencing used PBMCs. CDR3 protein: CASSLVAGGLEQFF. CDR3 coding DNA: TGTGCCAGCAGTCTAGTAGCGGGGGGGCTCGAGCAGTTCTTC.